This TCR beta chain was captured by sequencing in a study of blood T cell repertoires in COVID-19. Study-level information: The United States, Italy and Spain were the sources of the acute and convalescent COVID-19 samples.

The table came from immunoSEQ multiplex PCR; TCRdb's copy has only in-frame clones and leaves some out. Of a few hundred thousand clones listed, around 82% were seen once; the top ten hold over 7%. The V segment lost 10 bases and the J segment 6 bases; nucleotides outside the gene matches: 6. The CDR3 extends over 14 amino acids. CDR1 and CDR2 from the germline V gene are SNHLY and FYNNEI. V is TRBV2 and J is TRBJ2-2; 12 nucleotides line up with TRBD1. This sequence was found in a woman in her 70s with acute or convalescent COVID-19. The material sequenced was peripheral blood. DNA for the CDR3: TGTGCCACTGCCGGGACAGGGGGCCCCGGGGAGCTGTTTTTT. Its translation: CATAGTGGPGELFF.